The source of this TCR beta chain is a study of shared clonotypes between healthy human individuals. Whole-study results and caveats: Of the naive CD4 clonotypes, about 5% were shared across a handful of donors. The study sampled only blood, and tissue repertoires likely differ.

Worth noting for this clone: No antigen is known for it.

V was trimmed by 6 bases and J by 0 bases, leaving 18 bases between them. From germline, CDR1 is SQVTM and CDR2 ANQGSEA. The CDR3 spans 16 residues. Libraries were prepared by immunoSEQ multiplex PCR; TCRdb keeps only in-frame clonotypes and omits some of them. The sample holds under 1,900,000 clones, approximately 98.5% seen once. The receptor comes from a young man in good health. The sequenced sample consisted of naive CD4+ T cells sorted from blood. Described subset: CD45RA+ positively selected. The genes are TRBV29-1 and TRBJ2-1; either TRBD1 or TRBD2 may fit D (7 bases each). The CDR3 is CSVGGKGQSSYNEQFF. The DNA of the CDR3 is TGCAGCGTCGGGGGGAAGGGACAGAGCTCCTACAATGAGCAGTTCTTC.